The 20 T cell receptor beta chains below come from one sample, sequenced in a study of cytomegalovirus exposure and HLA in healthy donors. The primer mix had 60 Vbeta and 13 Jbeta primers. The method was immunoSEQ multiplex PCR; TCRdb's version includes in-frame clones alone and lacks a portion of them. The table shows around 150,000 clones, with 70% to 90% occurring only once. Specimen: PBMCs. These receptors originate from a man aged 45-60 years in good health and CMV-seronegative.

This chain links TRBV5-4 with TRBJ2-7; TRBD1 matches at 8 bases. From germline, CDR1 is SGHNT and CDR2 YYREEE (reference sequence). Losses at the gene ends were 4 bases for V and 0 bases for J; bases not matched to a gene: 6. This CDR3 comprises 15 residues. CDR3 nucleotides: TGTGCCAGCAGCGTATCCGGGACAGGCTCCTACGAGCAGTACTTC. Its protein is CASSVSGTGSYEQYF. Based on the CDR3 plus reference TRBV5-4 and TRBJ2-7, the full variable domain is ETGVTQSPTHLIKTRGQQVTLRCSSQSGHNTVSWYQQALGQGPQFIFQYYREEENGRGNFPPRFSGLQFPNYSSELNVNALELDDSALYLCASSVSGTGSYEQYFGPGTRLTVT.

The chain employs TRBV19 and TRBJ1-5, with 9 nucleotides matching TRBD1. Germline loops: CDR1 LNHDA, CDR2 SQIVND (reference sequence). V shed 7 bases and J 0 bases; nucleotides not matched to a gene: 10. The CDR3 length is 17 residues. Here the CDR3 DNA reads TGTGCCAGTATGGAGGACAGGGGAAGATATAGCAATCAGCCCCAGCATTTT. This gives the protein CASMEDRGRYSNQPQHF.

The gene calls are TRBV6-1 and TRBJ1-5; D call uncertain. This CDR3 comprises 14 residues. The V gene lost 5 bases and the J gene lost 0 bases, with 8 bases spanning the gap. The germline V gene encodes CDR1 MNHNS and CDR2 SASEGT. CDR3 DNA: TGTGCCAGCAGTAATTTACATAGCAATCAGCCCCAGCATTTT. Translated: CASSNLHSNQPQHF.

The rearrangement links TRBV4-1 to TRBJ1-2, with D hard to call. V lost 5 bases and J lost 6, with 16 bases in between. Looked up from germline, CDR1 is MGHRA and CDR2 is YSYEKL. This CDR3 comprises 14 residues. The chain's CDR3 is CASSSLTSGDGYTF. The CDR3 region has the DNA TGCGCCAGCAGCTCCCTCACCTCCGGGGATGGCTACACCTTC.

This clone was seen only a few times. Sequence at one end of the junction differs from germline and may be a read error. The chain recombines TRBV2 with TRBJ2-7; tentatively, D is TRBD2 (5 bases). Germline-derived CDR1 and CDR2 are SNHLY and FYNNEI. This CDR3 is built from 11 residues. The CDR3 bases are TGTGCCAGCGGGCGGGTATACGTGCAGTACTTC. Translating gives CASGRVYVQYF. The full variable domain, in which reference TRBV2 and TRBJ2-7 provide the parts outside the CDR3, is EPEVTQTPSHQVTQMGQEVILRCVPISNHLYFYWYRQILGQKVEFLVSFYNNEISEKSEIFDDQFSVERPDGSNFTLKIRSTKLEDSAMYFCASGRVYVQYFGPGTRLTVT.

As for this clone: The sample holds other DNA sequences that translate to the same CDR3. CDR3 sequence: CATSRGGTKNTGELFF. CDR3 nucleotides: TGTGCCACCAGCAGAGGGGGGACAAAGAACACCGGGGAGCTGTTTTTT. The V and J genes are TRBV15 and TRBJ2-2; the D gene is possibly TRBD1 (6 bases). The germline V gene encodes CDR1 LNHNV and CDR2 YYDKDF (reference sequence). V was clipped by 1 base and J by 1 base, with 10 bases between them. This CDR3 is built from 16 residues.

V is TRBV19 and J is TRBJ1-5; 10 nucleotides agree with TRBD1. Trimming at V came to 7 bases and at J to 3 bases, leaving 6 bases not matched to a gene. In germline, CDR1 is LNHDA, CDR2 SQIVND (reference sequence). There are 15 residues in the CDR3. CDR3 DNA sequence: TGTGCCAGTACTAGAGGACAGGGGGACAATCAGCCCCAGCATTTT. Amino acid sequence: CASTRGQGDNQPQHF. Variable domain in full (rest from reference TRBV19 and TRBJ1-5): DGGITQSPKYLFRKEGQNVTLSCEQNLNHDAMYWYRQDPGQGLRLIYYSQIVNDFQKGDIAEGYSVSREKKESFPLTVTSAQKNPTAFYLCASTRGQGDNQPQHFGDGTRLSIL.

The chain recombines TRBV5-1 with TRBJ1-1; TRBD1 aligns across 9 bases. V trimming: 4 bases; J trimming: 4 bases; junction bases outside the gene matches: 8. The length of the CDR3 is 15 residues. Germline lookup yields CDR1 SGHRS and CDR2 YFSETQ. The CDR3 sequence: CASSRETGGPTEAFF. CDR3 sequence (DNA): TGCGCCAGCAGCAGGGAAACAGGGGGCCCCACTGAAGCTTTCTTT.

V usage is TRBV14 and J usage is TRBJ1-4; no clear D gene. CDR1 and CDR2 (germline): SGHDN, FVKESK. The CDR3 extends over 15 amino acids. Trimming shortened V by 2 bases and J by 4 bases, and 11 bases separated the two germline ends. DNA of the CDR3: TGTGCCAGCAGCCAAATGCGGAATTTTAATGAAAAACTGTTTTTT. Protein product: CASSQMRNFNEKLFF.

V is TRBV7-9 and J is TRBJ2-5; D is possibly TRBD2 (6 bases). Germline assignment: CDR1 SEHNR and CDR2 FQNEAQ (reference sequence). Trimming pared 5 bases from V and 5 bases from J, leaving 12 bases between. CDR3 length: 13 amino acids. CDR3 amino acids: CASSQWGDETQYF. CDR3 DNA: TGTGCCAGCAGCCAGTGGGGGGATGAGACCCAGTACTTC.

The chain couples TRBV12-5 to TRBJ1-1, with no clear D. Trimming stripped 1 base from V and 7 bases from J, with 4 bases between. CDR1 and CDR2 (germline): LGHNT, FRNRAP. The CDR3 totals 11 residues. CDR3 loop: CASGLGHEAFF. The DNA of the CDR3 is TGTGCTAGTGGTTTGGGGCATGAAGCTTTCTTT. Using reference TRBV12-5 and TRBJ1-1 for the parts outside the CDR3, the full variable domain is DARVTQTPRHKVTEMGQEVTMRCQPILGHNTVFWYRQTMMQGLELLAYFRNRAPLDDSGMPKDRFSAEMPDATLATLKIQPSEPRDSAVYFCASGLGHEAFFGQGTRLTVV.

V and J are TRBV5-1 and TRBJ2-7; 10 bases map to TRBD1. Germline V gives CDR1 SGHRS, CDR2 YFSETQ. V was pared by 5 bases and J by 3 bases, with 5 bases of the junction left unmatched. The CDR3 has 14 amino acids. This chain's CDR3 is CASRPGTGVYEQYF. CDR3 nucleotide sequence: TGCGCCAGCAGACCCGGGACAGGGGTCTACGAGCAGTACTTC.

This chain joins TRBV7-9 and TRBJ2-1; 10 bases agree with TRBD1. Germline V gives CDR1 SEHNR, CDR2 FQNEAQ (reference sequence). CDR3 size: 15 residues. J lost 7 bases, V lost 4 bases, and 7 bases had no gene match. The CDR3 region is CASSSQDRGKNEQFF. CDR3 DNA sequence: TGTGCCAGCAGCTCCCAGGACAGGGGGAAGAATGAGCAGTTCTTC. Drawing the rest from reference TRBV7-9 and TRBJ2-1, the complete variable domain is DTGVSQNPRHKITKRGQNVTFRCDPISEHNRLYWYRQTLGQGPEFLTYFQNEAQLEKSRLLSDRFSAERPKGSFSTLEIQRTEQGDSAMYLCASSSQDRGKNEQFFGPGTRLTVL.

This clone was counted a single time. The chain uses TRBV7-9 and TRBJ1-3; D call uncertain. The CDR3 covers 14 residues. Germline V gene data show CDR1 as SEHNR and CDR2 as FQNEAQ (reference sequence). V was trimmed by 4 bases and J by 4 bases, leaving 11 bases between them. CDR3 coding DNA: TGTGCCAGCAGCTCCGGGTTCCTAGGAAACACCATATATTTT. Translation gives CASSSGFLGNTIYF.

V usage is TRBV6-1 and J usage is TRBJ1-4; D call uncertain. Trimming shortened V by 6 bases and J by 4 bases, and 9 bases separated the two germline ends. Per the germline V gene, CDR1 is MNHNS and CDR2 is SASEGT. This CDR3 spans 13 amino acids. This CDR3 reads CASSSVYNEKLFF. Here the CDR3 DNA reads TGTGCCAGCAGCTCAGTATATAATGAAAAACTGTTTTTT.

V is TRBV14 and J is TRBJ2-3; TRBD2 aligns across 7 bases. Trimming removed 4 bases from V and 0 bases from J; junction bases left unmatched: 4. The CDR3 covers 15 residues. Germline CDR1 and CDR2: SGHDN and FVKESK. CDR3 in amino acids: CASSPSGISTDTQYF. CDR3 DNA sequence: TGTGCCAGCAGCCCTAGCGGAATAAGCACAGATACGCAGTATTTT.

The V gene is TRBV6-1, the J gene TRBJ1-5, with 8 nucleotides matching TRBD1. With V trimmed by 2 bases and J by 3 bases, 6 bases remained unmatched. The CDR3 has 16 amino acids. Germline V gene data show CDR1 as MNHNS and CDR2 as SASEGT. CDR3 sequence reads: CASSEQGAILNQPQHF. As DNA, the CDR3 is TGTGCCAGCAGTGAACAGGGGGCTATACTCAATCAGCCCCAGCATTTT.

CDR3 DNA: TGCGCCAGTGTTCGACAGGGCGAGCAGTACTTC. Translating it yields CASVRQGEQYF. V usage is TRBV10-2 and J usage is TRBJ2-7; TRBD1 agrees at 7 bases. From germline, CDR1 is WSHSY and CDR2 SAAADI. V gave up 9 bases and J gave up 6 bases; unmatched junction bases: 5. The CDR3 is 11 residues long.

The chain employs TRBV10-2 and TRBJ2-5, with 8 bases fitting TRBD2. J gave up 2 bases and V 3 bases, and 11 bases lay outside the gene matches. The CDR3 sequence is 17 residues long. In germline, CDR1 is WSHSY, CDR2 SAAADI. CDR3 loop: CASSDRVTSGPQETQYF. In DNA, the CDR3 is TGCGCCAGCAGTGATAGAGTTACTAGCGGTCCGCAAGAGACCCAGTACTTC.

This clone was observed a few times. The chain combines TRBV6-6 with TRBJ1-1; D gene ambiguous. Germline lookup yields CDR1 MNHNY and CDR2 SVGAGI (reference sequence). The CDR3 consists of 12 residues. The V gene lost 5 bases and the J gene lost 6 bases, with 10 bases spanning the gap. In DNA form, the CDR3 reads TGTGCCAGCAGTCACTTTGGGCCTGAAGCTTTCTTT. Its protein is CASSHFGPEAFF.